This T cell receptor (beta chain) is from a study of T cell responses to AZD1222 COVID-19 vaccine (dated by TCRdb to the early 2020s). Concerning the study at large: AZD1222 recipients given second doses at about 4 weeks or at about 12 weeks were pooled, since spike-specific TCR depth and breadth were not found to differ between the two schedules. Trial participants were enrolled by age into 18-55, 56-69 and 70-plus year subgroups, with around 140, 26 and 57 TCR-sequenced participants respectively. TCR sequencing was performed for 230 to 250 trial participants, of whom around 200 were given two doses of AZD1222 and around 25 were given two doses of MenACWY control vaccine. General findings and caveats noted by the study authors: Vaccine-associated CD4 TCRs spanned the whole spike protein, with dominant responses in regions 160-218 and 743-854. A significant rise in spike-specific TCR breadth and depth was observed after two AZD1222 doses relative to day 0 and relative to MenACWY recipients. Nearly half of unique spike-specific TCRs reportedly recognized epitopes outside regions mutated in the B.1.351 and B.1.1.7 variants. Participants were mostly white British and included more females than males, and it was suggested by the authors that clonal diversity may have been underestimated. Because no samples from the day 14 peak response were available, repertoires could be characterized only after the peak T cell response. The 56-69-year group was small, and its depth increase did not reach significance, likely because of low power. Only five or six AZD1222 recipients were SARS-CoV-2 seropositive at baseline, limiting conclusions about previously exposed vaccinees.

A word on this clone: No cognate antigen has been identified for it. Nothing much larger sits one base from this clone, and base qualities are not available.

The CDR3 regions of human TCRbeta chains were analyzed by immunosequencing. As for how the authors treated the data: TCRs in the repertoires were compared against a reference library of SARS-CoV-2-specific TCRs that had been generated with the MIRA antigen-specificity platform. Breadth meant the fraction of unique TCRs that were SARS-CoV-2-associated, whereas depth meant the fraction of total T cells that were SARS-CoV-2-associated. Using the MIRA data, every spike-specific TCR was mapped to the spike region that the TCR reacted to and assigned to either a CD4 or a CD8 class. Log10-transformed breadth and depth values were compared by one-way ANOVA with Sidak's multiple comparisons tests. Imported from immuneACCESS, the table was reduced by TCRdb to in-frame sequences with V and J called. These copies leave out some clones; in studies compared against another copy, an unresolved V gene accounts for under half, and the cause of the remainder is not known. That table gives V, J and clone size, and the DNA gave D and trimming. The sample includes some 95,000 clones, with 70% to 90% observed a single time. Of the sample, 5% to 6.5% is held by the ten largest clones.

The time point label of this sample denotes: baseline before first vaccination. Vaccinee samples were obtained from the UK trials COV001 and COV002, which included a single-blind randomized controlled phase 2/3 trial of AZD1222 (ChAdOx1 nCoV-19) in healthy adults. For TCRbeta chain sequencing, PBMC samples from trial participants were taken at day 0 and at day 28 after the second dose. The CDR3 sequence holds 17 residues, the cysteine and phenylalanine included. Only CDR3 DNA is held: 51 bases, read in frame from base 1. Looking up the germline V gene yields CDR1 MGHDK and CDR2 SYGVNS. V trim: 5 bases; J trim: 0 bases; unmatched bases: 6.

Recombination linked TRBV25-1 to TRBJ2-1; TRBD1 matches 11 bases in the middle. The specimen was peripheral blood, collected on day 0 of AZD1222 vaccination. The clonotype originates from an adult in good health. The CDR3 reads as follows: CASSWDRGTSSYNEQFF. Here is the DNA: TGTGCCAGCAGTTGGGACAGGGGGACAAGCTCCTACAATGAGCAGTTCTTC.